Below, 2 T cell receptor beta chains from the same sample are listed, as sequenced in a study of cytomegalovirus exposure and HLA in healthy donors. Primers for the PCR totalled 60 Vbeta and 13 Jbeta. Clones were sequenced by immunoSEQ multiplex PCR, and TCRdb holds only the in-frame ones, with some missing. The sample lists 150,000 or so clones, over 70% occurring once. Source material: PBMCs. Receptor source: a woman in her 50s in good health and CMV-seropositive.

About this clone itself: The DNA is omitted, as the CDR3 cannot be located on it reliably, and the CDR3 follows TCRdb's listing. The same CDR3 also results from other DNA sequences found in this sample. The genes are TRBV30 and TRBJ2-1; the D call of TRBD2 is as the table states it, not checked on the DNA. Germline CDR1 is GTSNPN and CDR2 is SVGIG (reference sequence). 15 amino acids form the CDR3, both terminal residues included. CDR3 loop: CAWRVGVAGGNEQFF.

A word on this clone: One junction end disagrees with the germline gene, perhaps due to a read error. The chain links TRBV7-7 to TRBJ2-5, with a possible D match to TRBD1 (6 bases). This CDR3 region has 14 residues. Germline CDR1 is SSHAT and CDR2 is FNYEAQ (reference sequence). The CDR3 DNA reads TGTGCTAGCAGCTTAGCGCGTTCAGGGGCAGACCAGTACTTC. This encodes CASSLARSGADQYF.